This TCR beta chain came from a study of T cell clonotyping in hematopoietic cell transplantation. Study-level findings and limits: Few recipient clonotypes overlapped donors; over 97% were de novo at given depth. Graft donor and pretransplant recipient Inverse Simpson Index values predicted broader posttransplant TCR diversity.

V shed 4 bases and J shed 8 bases, with 11 bases lying between them. Germline assignment: CDR1 MDHEN and CDR2 SYDVKM. The CDR3 loop spans 12 amino acids. Libraries were prepared by immunoSEQ multiplex PCR; TCRdb keeps only in-frame clonotypes and omits some of them. The table has some 4,000 clones, 70% to 85% seen once. About this clone: Its antigen is still unknown.

The source of this sequence is a male patient in his 50s who had an allogeneic stem cell transplant from an unrelated donor, so the T cells may come from the graft donor. Some clones in this sample may be carry-over from other donors' samples. The chain recombines TRBV28 with TRBJ1-2; no reliable D call. Sample: peripheral blood mononuclear cells, taken 100 days after allogeneic stem cell transplant. CDR3 coding DNA: TGTGCCAGCAGTTCTGAAAACTTCGGCTACACCTTC. Protein product: CASSSENFGYTF.